The rows below give T cell receptor beta chains drawn from one sample of a study of post-analysis software for immune sequencing data. TCRdb ran MiXCR on the PCR reads and lists one entry per CDR3 protein. The sample holds about 500,000 distinct CDR3 sequences, roughly 46% seen once. Sequenced: blood. These receptors were obtained from a girl between 5 and 17 years old with multiple sclerosis. Each CDR3 is given with its conserved first and last residue. D genes are given only for firm matches. Clone size is shown for a subset of rows, as once, few, many or a class of expanded clone.

j_call | clone_size | v_call | d_call | cdr3_nt | cdr3_aa
TRBJ2-7 | - | TRBV27 | TRBD2 | TGTGCCAGCAGTTTTTTGACTAGCGGGGACGAGCAGTACTTC | CASSFLTSGDEQYF
TRBJ2-7 | once | TRBV4-1 | TRBD2 | TGCGCCAGCAGCCAAGACCTCGCAGTTACTAGCGGGAGCTACGAGCAGTACTTC | CASSQDLAVTSGSYEQYF
TRBJ2-7 | - | TRBV20-1 | TRBD2 | TGCAGTGCTAGAGATGTCCTAGCGGGAGACACCCGTGCCGAGCAGTACTTC | CSARDVLAGDTRAEQYF
TRBJ2-1 | - | TRBV12-3/TRBV12-4 | TRBD1 | TGTGCCAGCAGCTCGGGACAGGGGGCGCGAGATGAGCAGTTCTTC | CASSSGQGARDEQFF
TRBJ1-5 | few | TRBV28 | TRBD1 | TGTGCCAGCAGTTTGGGGGCAGGGGGCCATCAGCCCCAGCATTTT | CASSLGAGGHQPQHF
TRBJ2-1 | - | TRBV28 | TRBD2 | TGTGCCAGCAGTCCAGGACTAGAAGTCCAGTTCTTC | CASSPGLEVQFF
TRBJ2-1 | many | TRBV20-1 | - | TGCAGTGCTAGAGAAGGCAATCCCAAGGGGCAGTTCTTC | CSAREGNPKGQFF
TRBJ2-7 | few | TRBV27 | - | TGTGCCAGCAGTCCCGACATTTACGAGCAGTACTTC | CASSPDIYEQYF
TRBJ2-7 | few | TRBV27 | TRBD2 | TGTGCCAGCAGTGCTGGACTAGGCTCCTACGAGCAGTACTTC | CASSAGLGSYEQYF
TRBJ2-5 | few | TRBV12-3/TRBV12-4 | - | TGTGCCAGCAGCGGGACCGATTTCCGGGTATGGGAGACCCAGTACTTC | CASSGTDFRVWETQYF
TRBJ1-5 | - | TRBV28 | - | TGCGCCAGCAGTTATGACAGAAATCAGCCCCAGCATTTT | CASSYDRNQPQHF
TRBJ1-2 | - | TRBV20-1 | - | TGCAGTGCTAGACTCGGGCCCCTCGAAAGTGGCTACACCTTC | CSARLGPLESGYTF
TRBJ2-3 | many | TRBV20-1 | TRBD2 | TGCAGTGCCCCCGAGGGAGGGCCCGGTACGCAGTATTTT | CSAPEGGPGTQYF
TRBJ1-4 | - | TRBV20-1 | TRBD1 | TGCAGTGCTAGAGGGCAGGGGGGCGAAAAACTGTTTTTT | CSARGQGGEKLFF
TRBJ1-2 | - | TRBV3-1 | - | TGTGCCGGCAGCCCACGGCAGGCGTTGACAGTAGGCTACACCTTC | CAGSPRQALTVGYTF
TRBJ2-3 | - | TRBV20-1 | TRBD1 | TGCAGTGCTAGTCCCGACAGGGGGGGCACAGATACGCAGTATTTT | CSASPDRGGTDTQYF
TRBJ2-7 | - | TRBV5-1 | TRBD2 | TGCGCCAGCAGCCCGGGGACTAGAAGTACGGGCGAGCAGTACTTC | CASSPGTRSTGEQYF
TRBJ2-7 | once | TRBV4-1 | - | TGCGCCAGCAGCCATTTACGGGAAGGGATCTACGAGCAGTACTTC | CASSHLREGIYEQYF
TRBJ2-7 | few | TRBV15 | - | TGTGCCACCAGCAGAGATCCACCGGCCGAGCAGTACTTC | CATSRDPPAEQYF
TRBJ2-1 | few | TRBV29-1 | - | TGCAGCGTGGAAGGACAGACCGGCTCCTACAATGAGCAGTTCTTC | CSVEGQTGSYNEQFF
TRBJ2-1 | once | TRBV20-1 | TRBD2 | TGCAGTGCTAGACTAGCGGGCTTAGCCTACAATGAGCAGTTCTTC | CSARLAGLAYNEQFF
TRBJ2-1 | - | TRBV30 | - | TGTGCCTGGAGTAGACTAGATTTGGATGAGCAGTTCTTC | CAWSRLDLDEQFF
TRBJ1-5 | - | TRBV12-3/TRBV12-4 | - | TGTGCCAGCAACCGTCATGGACCGAGCAATCAGCCCCAGCATTTT | CASNRHGPSNQPQHF
TRBJ2-7 | - | TRBV27 | TRBD2 | TGTGCCAGCAGTTCAGGACTAGCGGGACCGACATCTTTCTCATCCTACGAGCAGTACTTC | CASSSGLAGPTSFSSYEQYF
TRBJ2-1 | few | TRBV29-1 | TRBD2 | TGCAGCGTTGGAATAGCGGGAGGGCCCAATGAGCAGTTCTTC | CSVGIAGGPNEQFF
TRBJ1-2 | few | TRBV7-9 | - | TGTGCCAGCAGCTTAAGGGCTAACTATGGCTACACCTTC | CASSLRANYGYTF
TRBJ2-7 | - | TRBV10-3 | TRBD1 | TGTGCCATCAGTGGGACAGGGATGAGCGAGCAGTACTTC | CAISGTGMSEQYF
TRBJ2-3 | - | TRBV7-9 | TRBD2 | TGTGCCAGCAGCTTGACGGGACTAGCGGGAGACCCAGATACGCAGTATTTT | CASSLTGLAGDPDTQYF
TRBJ2-3 | once | TRBV28 | TRBD2 | TGTGCCAGCGCCGCGCGGGGGGAAGGGTCGGATACGCAGTATTTT | CASAARGEGSDTQYF
TRBJ2-4 | - | TRBV6-2/TRBV6-3 | - | TGTGCCAGCAGTTACGGGTCAGCACGCTACCAGCAGTACTTC | CASSYGSARYQQYF
TRBJ2-7 | few | TRBV6-5 | - | TGTGCCAGCAGTTACTCGAGGGACCGTACCGAGCAGTACTTC | CASSYSRDRTEQYF
TRBJ2-7 | - | TRBV4-1 | - | TGCGCCAGCAGCCAAGTTGGGAGGACCTACGAGCAGTACTTC | CASSQVGRTYEQYF
TRBJ1-6 | - | TRBV15 | TRBD1 | TGTGCCACCAGCAGAGAGGGGACAGTCAATTCACCCCTCCACTTT | CATSREGTVNSPLHF
TRBJ2-3 | few | TRBV5-1 | - | TGCGCCAGCAGCTTGGATGGTAGCGGCACAGATACGCAGTATTTT | CASSLDGSGTDTQYF
TRBJ2-1 | few | TRBV29-1 | - | TGCAGCGCCATACAGGGGACTTACAATGAGCAGTTCTTC | CSAIQGTYNEQFF
TRBJ1-1 | - | TRBV7-2 | - | TGTGCCAGCAGCGCCCCGGGGGGCAGAGGAACTGAAGCTTTCTTT | CASSAPGGRGTEAFF
TRBJ2-7 | - | TRBV9 | - | TGTGCCAGCAGCGTAGGCCAGGGGCGAACCTACGAGCAGTACTTC | CASSVGQGRTYEQYF
TRBJ2-5 | - | TRBV10-1 | TRBD2 | TGCGCCAGCAGTGATCGGACTAGCGGGAGCTGGGAGACCCAGTACTTC | CASSDRTSGSWETQYF
TRBJ2-7 | - | TRBV7-3 | TRBD1 | TGTGCCAGCAGCTTAGGGACAGGGGGCTTCGACGAGCAGTACTTC | CASSLGTGGFDEQYF
TRBJ2-7 | many | TRBV7-2 | TRBD1 | TGTGCCAGCAGCTTAATGGGACAGGGCTACGAGCAGTACTTC | CASSLMGQGYEQYF
TRBJ2-4 | - | TRBV7-2 | - | TGTGCCAGCAGCCCCCAGGTTGAAGCCAAAAACATTCAGTACTTC | CASSPQVEAKNIQYF
TRBJ2-3 | - | TRBV20-1 | - | TGCAGTGCCGAGGGGAGACTTCGGACAGATACGCAGTATTTT | CSAEGRLRTDTQYF
TRBJ1-2 | few | TRBV11-2 | - | TGTGCCAGCAGCTTAGCCCCCTCGGAGGACTATGGCTACACCTTC | CASSLAPSEDYGYTF
TRBJ2-3 | - | TRBV28 | TRBD2 | TGTGCCAGCAGTCCTAATAGCGGGAGGGATACGCAGTATTTT | CASSPNSGRDTQYF
TRBJ2-3 | - | TRBV29-1 | - | TGCAGCGTTGAAGATAACAGGGAGGGAGATACGCAGTATTTT | CSVEDNREGDTQYF
TRBJ2-1 | - | TRBV6-6 | - | TGTGCCAGCACCACAAGGGGATACAACTACAATGAGCAGTTCTTC | CASTTRGYNYNEQFF
TRBJ1-2 | - | TRBV7-9 | TRBD1 | TGTGCCAGCAGACCATGGGACAGTGACCCTTTCGGCTACACCTTC | CASRPWDSDPFGYTF
TRBJ1-5 | - | TRBV25-1 | - | TGTGCCAGCAGTCGTGGCGTAGATCAGCCCCAGCATTTT | CASSRGVDQPQHF
TRBJ2-1 | many | TRBV7-3 | - | TGTGCCAGCAGCTTAAGTGGCTCCTACAATGAGCAGTTCTTC | CASSLSGSYNEQFF
TRBJ1-2 | - | TRBV10-3 | TRBD1 | TGTGCCATCGCCTCCGGGACAGGGAACTATGGCTACACCTTC | CAIASGTGNYGYTF
TRBJ2-5 | - | TRBV5-1 | - | TGCGCCAGCAGCTTGTTTACGGGATCCAGCGAGACCCAGTACTTC | CASSLFTGSSETQYF
TRBJ2-3 | once | TRBV11-2 | TRBD2 | TGTGCCAGCAGCTTAGTCCGGACTAGCGGGAGGGGCGATACGCAGTATTTT | CASSLVRTSGRGDTQYF
TRBJ1-5 | - | TRBV5-3 | TRBD1 | TGTGCCAGAAGCTTGGCCCAGGGGGCTCCCAACAATCAGCCCCAGCATTTT | CARSLAQGAPNNQPQHF
TRBJ1-1 | - | TRBV7-2 | - | TGTACCAGCAGCTTCGGCCAGATGAACACTGAAGCTTTCTTT | CTSSFGQMNTEAFF
TRBJ1-1 | - | TRBV12-3/TRBV12-4 | - | TGTGCCAGCAGTTCGGGGGTGGGCACTGAAGCTTTCTTT | CASSSGVGTEAFF
TRBJ1-6 | once | TRBV7-9 | TRBD1 | TGTGCCAGCAGCCCGGGACAGAATTATAATTCACCCCTCCACTTT | CASSPGQNYNSPLHF